The 15 T cell receptor beta chains given below trace back to one sample, sequenced in a study of blood T cell repertoires in COVID-19. TCRdb's table, derived via immunoSEQ multiplex PCR, lists solely in-frame clones and lacks some. The sample has about 83,000 clones; around nine tenths are singletons. Sequenced material: peripheral blood. The source of these receptors is a man older than 75 with active or convalescent COVID-19.

This sequence joins TRBV6-5 and TRBJ2-2; 12 positions match TRBD2. This CDR3 spans 15 amino acids. Germline V gives CDR1 MNHEY, CDR2 SVGAGI. V was pared by 6 bases and J by 6 bases, with 5 bases of the junction left unmatched. The chain's CDR3 is CASSTSGGRSGELFF. As DNA, the CDR3 is TGTGCCAGCAGCACTAGCGGGGGGAGGTCCGGGGAGCTGTTTTTT.

This clone was seen a single time. The chain links TRBV19 to TRBJ1-1; a weak D match, TRBD1 (5 bases). In germline, CDR1 is LNHDA, CDR2 SQIVND (reference sequence). The ends were cut back, 8 bases at V and 5 bases at J, with 9 bases in the middle. CDR3 length: 11 residues. CDR3 protein: CASGARTEAFF. The CDR3 DNA sequence: TGTGCCAGTGGGGCTAGGACTGAAGCTTTCTTT.

The chain combines TRBV13 with TRBJ2-2, with D maybe TRBD1 (5 bases). Germline CDR1 is PRHDT and CDR2 is FYEKMQ (reference sequence). The V and J ends lost 7 bases and 7 bases respectively, with 25 bases between them. The length of the CDR3 is 17 residues. CDR3 region: CASTYCQGRTRCGELFF. Here the CDR3 DNA reads TGTGCCAGCACTTATTGCCAGGGTCGAACGAGATGCGGGGAGCTGTTTTTT.

This chain joins TRBV5-5 and TRBJ1-5; D is unresolved. With 0 bases removed from V and 0 bases from J, the gap between germline ends came to 10 bases. Germline CDR1 is SGHKS and CDR2 is YYEKEE (reference sequence). The CDR3 extends over 16 amino acids. CDR3 in amino acids: CASSLGALNSNQPQHF. The CDR3 nucleotides read TGTGCCAGCAGCTTGGGGGCATTAAATAGCAATCAGCCCCAGCATTTT.

The J gene is TRBJ2-5, the V gene TRBV5-1, with D unresolved. This CDR3 has 12 amino acids. V was trimmed by 7 bases and J by 0 bases, leaving 7 bases between them. Germline CDR1 reads SGHRS; CDR2 reads YFSETQ. CDR3 coding DNA: TGCGCCAGCCACGAGAACCAAGAGACCCAGTACTTC. It translates to CASHENQETQYF.

This chain uses TRBV6-1 with TRBJ2-1; the match to TRBD2 covers 8 bases. The CDR3 is made up of 16 amino acids. V was pared by 3 bases and J by 3 bases, with 7 bases of the junction left unmatched. The germline V gene encodes CDR1 MNHNS and CDR2 SASEGT. The CDR3 region is CASSDLRGGGYNEQFF. The CDR3 region has the DNA TGTGCCAGCAGTGACCTCCGGGGGGGCGGCTACAATGAGCAGTTCTTC.

The chain couples TRBV9 to TRBJ1-2; 7 positions match TRBD1. Germline V gene lookup returns CDR1 SGDLS and CDR2 YYNGEE. V lost 2 bases and J lost 7; bases outside the gene matches: 5. CDR3 size: 13 residues. DNA of the CDR3: TGTGCCAGCAGCGTCGACAGGGACCGTGGCTACACCTTC. Its protein product is CASSVDRDRGYTF.

This sequence joins TRBV29-1 and TRBJ2-3; TRBD2 agrees at 7 bases. CDR1 is SQVTM, CDR2 ANQGSEA, per germline. The CDR3 loop spans 14 amino acids. Unmatched junction bases numbered 8, after V lost 7 bases and J lost 1 base. For the CDR3, the DNA is TGCAGCGGCGGCGGGGGAGGGGGCACAGATACGCAGTATTTT. Protein sequence: CSGGGGGGTDTQYF.

The J gene is TRBJ1-5, the V gene TRBV5-8; D remains ambiguous. This CDR3 has 13 amino acids. Germline CDR1 reads SGHTS; CDR2 reads YDEGEE. V gave up 6 bases and J gave up 0 bases, with 7 bases separating them. The CDR3 sequence: CASTRGSNQPQHF. As DNA, the CDR3 is TGTGCCAGCACCCGGGGTAGCAATCAGCCCCAGCATTTT.

The chain carries TRBV11-2 and TRBJ2-7; the match to TRBD1 covers 8 bases. J lost 7 bases, V lost 3 bases, and 8 bases had no gene match. CDR3 size: 14 residues. Per the germline V gene, CDR1 is SGHAT and CDR2 is FQNNGV. Here the CDR3 reads CASSFHGTGTEQYV. Written as DNA, the CDR3 is TGTGCCAGCAGCTTTCACGGGACAGGAACGGAGCAGTACGTC.

V and J are TRBV30 and TRBJ1-2, with 8 bases that match TRBD1. CDR1 and CDR2 (germline): GTSNPN, SVGIG (reference sequence). J gave up 7 bases and V 5 bases, and 3 bases lay outside the gene matches. This CDR3 has 11 amino acids. As DNA, the CDR3 is TGTGCCTGGGGACAGGGTGGTGGCTACACCTTC. Amino acid sequence: CAWGQGGGYTF. The whole variable domain, remainder taken from reference TRBV30 and TRBJ1-2, is SQTIHQWPATLVQPVGSPLSLECTVEGTSNPNLYWYRQAAGRGLQLLFYSVGIGQISSEVPQNLSASRPQDRQFILSSKKLLLSDSGFYLCAWGQGGGYTFGSGTRLTVV.

This clone was observed a single time. The chain joins TRBV7-8 to TRBJ1-1; the D gene is possibly TRBD1 (6 bases). Trimming removed 0 bases at V and 1 base at J, with 6 bases between. The CDR3 consists of 14 residues. CDR1 SGHVS and CDR2 FQNEAQ come from the germline V gene. The DNA of the CDR3 is TGTGCCAGCAGCTTAGCGACAGGGAACACTGAAGCTTTCTTT. Amino acid sequence: CASSLATGNTEAFF.

CDR3 sequence reads: CATSTGTGNRLAGGTGELFF. In DNA, the CDR3 is TGTGCCACCAGCACGGGGACAGGGAACCGACTAGCGGGAGGCACCGGGGAGCTGTTTTTT. This chain links TRBV15 with TRBJ2-2; TRBD2 aligns across 13 bases. Trimming removed 4 bases from V and 4 bases from J; junction bases left unmatched: 15. Germline V gene lookup returns CDR1 LNHNV and CDR2 YYDKDF (reference sequence). This CDR3 is built from 20 residues.

This chain uses TRBV18 with TRBJ1-1, with D tentatively TRBD1 (5 bases). CDR1 and CDR2 from the germline V gene are KGHSH and LQKENI. The CDR3 covers 13 residues. The ends were cut back, 6 bases at V and 8 bases at J, with 16 bases in the middle. This CDR3 is CASSPGPGGEAFF. CDR3 DNA: TGTGCCAGCTCTCCGGGGCCTGGGGGGGAAGCTTTCTTT.

The chain couples TRBV13 to TRBJ2-1, with D perhaps matching TRBD2 (6 bases). Germline V gene sequence: CDR1 PRHDT, CDR2 FYEKMQ (reference sequence). The CDR3 spans 18 residues. Trimming cost V 5 bases and J 2 bases, with 22 bases left between them. The CDR3 protein is CASSPRGSGPLTYNEQFF. The CDR3 bases are TGTGCCAGCAGCCCCCGGGGTAGCGGTCCGCTTACCTACAATGAGCAGTTCTTC.